The 8 T cell receptor beta chains below come from one sample, sequenced in a study of shared clonotypes between healthy human individuals. Only in-frame clones appear in the TCRdb table, and some are missing; sequencing was by immunoSEQ multiplex PCR. The data show roughly 2,000,000 clones, around 93% seen once. CD45RO negativity and positive selection for CCR7 defined naive CD8 cells, a population that excluded terminally differentiated effector memory CD45RA+ cells. The source material was naive CD8+ T cells from PBMCs. The receptors here all came from a man aged 18 to 29 in good health. Some clones in this sample may be carry-over from other donors' samples.

The chain has TRBV27 and TRBJ2-7, with D possibly being TRBD2 (6 bases). Germline V gene data show CDR1 as MNHEY and CDR2 as SMNVEV (reference sequence). The V end lost 7 bases, the J end lost 2 bases, and 12 bases lay between the germline ends. The CDR3 is 13 amino acids. DNA for the CDR3: TGTGCCAGCACAGGCGGGGCGACCTACGAGCAGTACTTC. Translating gives CASTGGATYEQYF.

This rearrangement joins TRBV6-6 to TRBJ2-5; possible D gene TRBD1, 6 bases. The CDR3 loop spans 16 amino acids. Trimming cost V 7 bases and J 11 bases, with 29 bases left between them. The germline V gene encodes CDR1 MNHNY and CDR2 SVGAGI (reference sequence). The CDR3 here is CASTKWQGQPQEEQYF. The CDR3 nucleotides read TGTGCCAGCACCAAGTGGCAAGGACAGCCCCAGGAAGAGCAGTACTTC.

The J gene is TRBJ1-4, the V gene TRBV14; D is perhaps TRBD1 (6 bases). The V end was cut by 1 base, the J end by 8 bases, with 14 bases between. Germline CDR1 SGHDN, CDR2 FVKESK. CDR3 length equals 15 residues. CDR3 nucleotides: TGTGCCAGCAGCCAAGCCTTGCAGGGGTGCGAAAAACTGTTTTTT. Protein: CASSQALQGCEKLFF.

The CDR3 loop reads CASSLGGGIGYEQFF. The CDR3 nucleotides are TGTGCCAGCAGCTTGGGGGGCGGGATAGGCTATGAGCAGTTCTTC. This rearrangement joins TRBV5-6 to TRBJ2-1; D perhaps matches TRBD2 (6 bases). Trimming shortened V by 0 bases and J by 8 bases, and 15 bases separated the two germline ends. The CDR3 runs 15 residues. Germline CDR1 and CDR2: SGHDT and YYEEEE.

This CDR3 is CASSFGTISTEAFF. The CDR3, as DNA: TGTGCCAGCAGCTTCGGGACGATTAGCACTGAAGCTTTCTTT. The chain is built from TRBV5-4 and TRBJ1-1, with TRBD1 as a possible D gene (5 bases). This CDR3 region has 14 residues. Germline V CDR1 and CDR2: SGHNT, YYREEE (reference sequence). The V and J ends lost 2 bases and 4 bases respectively, with 12 bases between them.

The sample holds one count of this clone. The V and J genes are TRBV6-5 and TRBJ2-7, with 10 bases that match TRBD2. From germline, CDR1 is MNHEY and CDR2 SVGAGI. The CDR3 sequence is 15 residues long. J gave up 2 bases and V 6 bases, and 7 bases lay outside the gene matches. CDR3 in amino acids: CASRPTSGITYEQYF. DNA of the CDR3: TGTGCCAGCAGACCTACTAGCGGGATTACCTACGAGCAGTACTTC.

The genes are TRBV11-2 and TRBJ2-1; D gene unclear. Germline lookup yields CDR1 SGHAT and CDR2 FQNNGV. With 1 base removed from V and 0 bases from J, the gap between germline ends came to 10 bases. The length of the CDR3 is 16 residues. The CDR3 region is CASSLVPKGSYNEQFF. In nucleotides, the CDR3 is TGTGCCAGCAGCTTAGTACCAAAGGGCTCCTACAATGAGCAGTTCTTC.

This clone was seen just once. The J gene is TRBJ1-5, the V gene TRBV4-3; TRBD1 matches 8 bases. CDR1 is LGHNA and CDR2 is YSLEER in the germline V gene. The V and J ends lost 0 bases and 7 bases, in that order; junction bases with no gene match: 5. The CDR3 covers 15 residues. This chain's CDR3 is CASSQDRGLLQPQHF. CDR3 bases: TGCGCCAGCAGCCAAGACAGGGGGCTTCTACAGCCCCAGCATTTT.